This T cell receptor (beta chain) was found in a study of CD8 T cells in Susac syndrome. The authors sequenced TCR beta from blood CD8+ and CD4+ T cells. The multiple sclerosis controls were treatment-naive patients, and their relapsing-remitting disease was stable or active. Negative magnetic isolation gave CD8+ and CD4+ cells; FACS enriched CD8+ TEMRA. A quantity of roughly 0.5 to 1 ug RNA underwent reverse transcription using random hexamers. The CDR3 of TCR beta was amplified by immunoSEQ multiplex PCR across 54 Vbeta and 13 Jbeta. TCRdb reanalysed the immunoSEQ multiplex PCR reads using MiXCR and keeps one entry per CDR3 protein. The top ten clones hold approximately 0.38% of a sample with approximately 68,000 distinct CDR3 sequences, about 94% of them seen once. Sequencing was carried out using CD8+ T cells from PBMCs. The TCR comes from a human donor with multiple sclerosis.

CDR3 DNA sequence: TGTGCCAGCTGCCCGACATTGCCCCGGCCCACTCTCTCTGGGGCCAACGTCCTGACTTTC. It yields the protein CASCPTLPRPTLSGANVLTF. This chain connects TRBV18 to TRBJ2-6; D is ambiguous. CDR1 is KGHSH, CDR2 LQKENI, per germline. The CDR3 runs to 20 residues. V lost 7 bases and J 0 bases, leaving 25 bases between the germline ends.